This passage covers 8 T cell receptor beta chains from one sample sequenced in a study of cytomegalovirus exposure and HLA in healthy donors. PCR used 60 Vbeta primers and 13 Jbeta primers. Sequencing was performed with immunoSEQ multiplex PCR; in TCRdb, only in-frame clones are kept and a portion is missing. The sample table includes roughly 200,000 clones. Sequenced: PBMCs. Receptor source: a man aged 25-45 years in good health and CMV-seronegative.

As DNA, the CDR3 is TGTGCCAGCAGCGGCAGGGGGCGAGATACGCAGTATTTT. Its translation: CASSGRGRDTQYF. This chain connects TRBV11-3 to TRBJ2-3; the match to TRBD1 covers 8 bases. Unmatched junction bases numbered 3, after V lost 5 bases and J lost 5 bases. This CDR3 contains 13 residues. Germline loops: CDR1 SGHNT, CDR2 YENEEA. Complete variable domain (other parts from reference TRBV11-3 and TRBJ2-3): EAGVVQSPRYKIIEKKQPVAFWCNPISGHNTLYWYLQNLGQGPELLIRYENEEAVDDSQLPKDRFSAERLKGVDSTLKIQPAELGDSAVYLCASSGRGRDTQYFGPGTRLTVL.

V is TRBV30 and J is TRBJ1-5, with a tentative D call TRBD1 (5 bases). The CDR3 totals 13 residues. Germline values: CDR1 GTSNPN, CDR2 SVGIG (reference sequence). Trimming cost V 5 bases and J 3 bases, with 11 bases left between them. In DNA form, the CDR3 reads TGTGCCTGGGAGAGCGGGACCAATCAGCCCCAGCATTTT. Encoded protein: CAWESGTNQPQHF.

This chain links TRBV7-8 with TRBJ2-7, with 11 bases identical to TRBD2. CDR1 and CDR2 (germline): SGHVS, FQNEAQ. V shed 3 bases, J shed 2 bases, and the junction held 9 bases outside the gene matches. The CDR3 contains 17 residues. CDR3 nucleotides: TGTGCCAGCAGCTTGGATGAGGGACTAGCGGAGACCTACGAGCAGTACTTC. The encoded protein is CASSLDEGLAETYEQYF.

This chain connects TRBV28 to TRBJ1-1, with D possibly matching TRBD1 (5 bases). This CDR3 contains 11 residues. CDR1 and CDR2 (germline): MDHEN, SYDVKM. V was shortened by 6 bases and J by 10 bases, with 12 bases between the two germline ends. As DNA, the CDR3 is TGTGCCAGCAGCACGGACACGGTAGCTTTCTTT. Its protein product is CASSTDTVAFF.

The chain is built from TRBV27 and TRBJ1-1; 7 nucleotides match TRBD1. Germline V gene data show CDR1 as MNHEY and CDR2 as SMNVEV (reference sequence). This CDR3 has 16 amino acids. J gave up 4 bases and V 5 bases, and 13 bases lay outside the gene matches. Written as DNA, the CDR3 is TGTGCCAGCAGTCCCCGGTGGAGGGGGCGCATCACTGAAGCTTTCTTT. It yields the protein CASSPRWRGRITEAFF.

The rearrangement uses TRBV19 and TRBJ2-1; 11 bases agree with TRBD2. V shed 3 bases, J shed 6 bases, and the junction held 4 bases outside the gene matches. Germline loops: CDR1 LNHDA, CDR2 SQIVND (reference sequence). The CDR3 is 15 residues long. CDR3 in amino acids: CASSMASGGLNEQFF. CDR3 bases: TGTGCCAGTAGTATGGCTAGCGGGGGGCTCAATGAGCAGTTCTTC.

The CDR3 DNA reads TGCAGCGTTGATACTAGCTCCTACGAGCAGTACTTC. It codes for CSVDTSSYEQYF. The V call is TRBV29-1, the J call TRBJ2-7, with D perhaps TRBD2 (5 bases). Germline V gives CDR1 SQVTM, CDR2 ANQGSEA. CDR3 length equals 12 residues. V dropped 3 bases and J dropped 0 bases, with 6 bases sitting between them.

The chain carries TRBV25-1 and TRBJ1-2; D is uncertain. Looked up from germline, CDR1 is MGHDK and CDR2 is SYGVNS. This CDR3 contains 13 residues. V dropped 6 bases and J dropped 8 bases, with 16 bases sitting between them. The CDR3 sequence: CASSEQYRGGYTF. The CDR3 DNA is TGTGCCAGCAGCGAACAGTATCGAGGCGGCTACACCTTC.